This TCR beta chain was found in a study of shared clonotypes between healthy human individuals. This was a deep-level run. As handled by the study authors: Filtering of immunoSEQ junctional sequences could not match full-length read filtering. This table comes from immunoSEQ multiplex PCR, and its TCRdb copy is limited to in-frame clones, with some not included. For V, J and clone size, that table is used; D and trimming come from the DNA. Here the sample spans millions of clones, 90% to 95% being singletons. Germline V gene data show CDR1 as LNHDA and CDR2 as SQIVND (reference sequence). V shed 7 bases, J shed 3 bases, and the junction held 9 bases outside the gene matches. The CDR3 extends over 16 amino acids. Donors comprised only Caucasian adults living in Nashville, Tennessee. Splitting the CD4+ cells yielded a CD45RA+ naive subset and a CD45RA-negative memory subset.

This receptor was taken from a man younger than 30 in good health. The chain is built from TRBV19 and TRBJ2-7; 13 nucleotides agree with TRBD2. Material: naive CD4+ T cells sorted from blood. Described subset: CD45RA+ positively selected. CDR3 nucleotides: TGTGCCAGTAAACTAGCGGGAGGGCCTAACTTCTACGAGCAGTACTTC. It specifies CASKLAGGPNFYEQYF.